Described below is a single T cell receptor beta chain sequence and its context. This sample is drawn from a study of T-cell reconstitution after alpha-beta-depleted transplantation in children. Unique molecular identifiers were used to barcode this TCRbeta library. Using its own MiXCR run on the PCR reads, TCRdb lists one record per CDR3 protein. The sample lists 500,000 to 600,000 distinct CDR3 sequences; less than 35% were seen once. This CDR3 is 15 amino acids long. V lost 3 bases, J lost 3 bases, and 15 bases lay in between. Germline-derived CDR1 and CDR2 are SEHNR and FQNEAQ (reference sequence).

Sequenced here: PBMCs from the stem cell graft donor, sampled from the stem cell graft. The TCR sequence derives from a human donor who donated a stem cell graft to a child with aplastic anemia. This chain joins TRBV7-9 and TRBJ2-7; D is undetermined. DNA of the CDR3: TGTGCCAGCAGCTTGGGTCCGGGCTCGAACTACGAGCAGTACGTC. Its protein is CASSLGPGSNYEQYV.